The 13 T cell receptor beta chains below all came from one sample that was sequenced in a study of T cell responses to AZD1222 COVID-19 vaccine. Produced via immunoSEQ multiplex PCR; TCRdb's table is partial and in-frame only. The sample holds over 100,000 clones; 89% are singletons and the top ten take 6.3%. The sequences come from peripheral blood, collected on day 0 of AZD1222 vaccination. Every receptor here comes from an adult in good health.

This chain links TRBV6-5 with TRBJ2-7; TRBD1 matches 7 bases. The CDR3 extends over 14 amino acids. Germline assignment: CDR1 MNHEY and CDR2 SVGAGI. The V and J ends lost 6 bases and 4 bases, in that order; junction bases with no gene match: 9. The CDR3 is CASRDGTETYEQYF. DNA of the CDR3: TGTGCCAGCAGGGACGGGACAGAGACGTACGAGCAGTACTTC.

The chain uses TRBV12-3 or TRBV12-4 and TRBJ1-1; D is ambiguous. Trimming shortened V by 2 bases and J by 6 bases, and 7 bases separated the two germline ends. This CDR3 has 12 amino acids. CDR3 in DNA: TGTGCCAGCAGTTTAAGAGGTGCTGAAGCTTTCTTT. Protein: CASSLRGAEAFF.

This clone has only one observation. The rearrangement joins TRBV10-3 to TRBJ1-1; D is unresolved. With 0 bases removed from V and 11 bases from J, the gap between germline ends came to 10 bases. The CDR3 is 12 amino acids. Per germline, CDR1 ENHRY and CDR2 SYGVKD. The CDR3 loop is CAISESGTLAFF. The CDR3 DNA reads TGTGCCATCAGTGAGTCTGGAACTTTGGCTTTCTTT.

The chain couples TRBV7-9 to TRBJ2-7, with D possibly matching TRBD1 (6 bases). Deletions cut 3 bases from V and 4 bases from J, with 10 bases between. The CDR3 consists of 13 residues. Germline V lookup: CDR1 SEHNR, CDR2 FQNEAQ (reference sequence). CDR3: CASSLGAGYEQYF. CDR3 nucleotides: TGTGCCAGCAGCTTGGGGGCCGGGTACGAGCAGTACTTC.

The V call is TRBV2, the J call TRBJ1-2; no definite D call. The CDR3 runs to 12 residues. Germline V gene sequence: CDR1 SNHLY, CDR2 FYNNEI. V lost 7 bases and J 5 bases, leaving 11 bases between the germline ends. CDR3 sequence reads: CASNLVEYGYTF. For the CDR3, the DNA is TGTGCCAGCAATTTAGTCGAATATGGCTACACCTTC.

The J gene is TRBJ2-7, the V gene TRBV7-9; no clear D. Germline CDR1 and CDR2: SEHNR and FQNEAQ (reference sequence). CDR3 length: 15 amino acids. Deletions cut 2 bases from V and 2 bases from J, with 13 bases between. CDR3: CASSLTTRNPYEQYF. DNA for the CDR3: TGTGCCAGCAGCTTAACTACCCGGAACCCCTACGAGCAGTACTTC.

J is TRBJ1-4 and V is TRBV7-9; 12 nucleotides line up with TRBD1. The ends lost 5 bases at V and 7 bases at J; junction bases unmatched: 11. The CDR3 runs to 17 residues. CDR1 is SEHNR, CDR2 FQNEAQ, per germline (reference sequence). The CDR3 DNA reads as TGTGCCAGCAGCCTAGAAGGGACAGGGGGCGACGGTGAAAAACTGTTTTTT. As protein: CASSLEGTGGDGEKLFF.

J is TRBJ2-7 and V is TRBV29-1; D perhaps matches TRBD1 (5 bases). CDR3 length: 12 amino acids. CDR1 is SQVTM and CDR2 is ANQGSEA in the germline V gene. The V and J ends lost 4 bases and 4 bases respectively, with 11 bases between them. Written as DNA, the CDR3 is TGCAGCGTTGGCCAAAGGGGTTACGAGCAGTACTTC. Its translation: CSVGQRGYEQYF.

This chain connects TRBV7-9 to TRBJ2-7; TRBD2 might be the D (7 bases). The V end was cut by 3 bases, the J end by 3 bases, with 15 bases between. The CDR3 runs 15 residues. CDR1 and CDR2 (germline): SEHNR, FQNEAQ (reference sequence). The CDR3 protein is CASSFPKGGDYEQYF. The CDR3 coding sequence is TGTGCCAGCAGCTTCCCAAAAGGGGGGGACTACGAGCAGTACTTC.

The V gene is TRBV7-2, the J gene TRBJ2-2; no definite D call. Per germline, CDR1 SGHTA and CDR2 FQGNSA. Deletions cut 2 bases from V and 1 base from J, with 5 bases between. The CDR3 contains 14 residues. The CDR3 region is CASSLFGNTGELFF. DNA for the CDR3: TGTGCCAGCAGCTTATTCGGGAACACCGGGGAGCTGTTTTTT.

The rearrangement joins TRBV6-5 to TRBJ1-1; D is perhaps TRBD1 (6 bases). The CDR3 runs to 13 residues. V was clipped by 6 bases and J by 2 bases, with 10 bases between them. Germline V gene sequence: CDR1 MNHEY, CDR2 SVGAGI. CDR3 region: CASRLQGNTEAFF. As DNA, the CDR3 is TGTGCCAGCAGGTTACAGGGAAACACTGAAGCTTTCTTT.

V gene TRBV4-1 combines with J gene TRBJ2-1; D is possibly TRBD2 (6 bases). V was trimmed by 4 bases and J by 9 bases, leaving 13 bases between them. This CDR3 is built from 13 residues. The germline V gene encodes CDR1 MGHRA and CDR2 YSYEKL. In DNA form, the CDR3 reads TGCGCCAGCAGCCTTGTCGGGGGTTTTGAGCAGTTCTTC. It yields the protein CASSLVGGFEQFF.

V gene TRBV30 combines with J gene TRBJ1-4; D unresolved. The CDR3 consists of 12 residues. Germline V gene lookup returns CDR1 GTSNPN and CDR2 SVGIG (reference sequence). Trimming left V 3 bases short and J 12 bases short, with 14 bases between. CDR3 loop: CAWSSSLRELFF. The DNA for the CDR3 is TGTGCCTGGAGCTCCTCCCTCCGGGAACTGTTTTTT.